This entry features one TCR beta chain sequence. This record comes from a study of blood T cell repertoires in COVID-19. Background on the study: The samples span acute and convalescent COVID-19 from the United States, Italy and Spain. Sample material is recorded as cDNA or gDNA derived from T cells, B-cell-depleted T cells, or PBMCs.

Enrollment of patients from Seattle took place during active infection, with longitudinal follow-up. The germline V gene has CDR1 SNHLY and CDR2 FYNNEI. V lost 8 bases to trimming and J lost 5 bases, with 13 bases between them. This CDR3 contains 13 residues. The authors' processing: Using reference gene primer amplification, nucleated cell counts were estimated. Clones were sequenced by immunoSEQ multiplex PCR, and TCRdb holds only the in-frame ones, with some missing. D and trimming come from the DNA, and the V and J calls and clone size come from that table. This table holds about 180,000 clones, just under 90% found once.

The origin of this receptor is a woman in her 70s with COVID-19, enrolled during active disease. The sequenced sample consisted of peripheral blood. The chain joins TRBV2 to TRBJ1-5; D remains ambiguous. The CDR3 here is CASVALRDQPQHF. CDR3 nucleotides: TGTGCCAGCGTCGCCCTGAGGGATCAGCCCCAGCATTTT.